Listed below are T cell receptor beta chains from one sample, sequenced in a study of cytomegalovirus exposure and HLA in healthy donors. Here immunoSEQ multiplex PCR was the method, and the copy in TCRdb shows in-frame clones only, minus some. Found here are 180,000 or so clones, roughly four fifths of them singletons; the top ten hold around 3%. Sequencing input: PBMCs. These receptor sequences come from a male donor in good health and CMV-seronegative. The CDR3 runs from the conserved cysteine through the conserved F or W. A D gene is named only where the DNA matches it firmly. Size is omitted from some rows. Given values are once, few, many or a class for expanded clones.

clone_size,d_call,j_call,v_call,cdr3_nt,cdr3_aa
.,.,TRBJ2-7,TRBV28,TGTGCCAGCAGTTTTCCTAACTCCTACGAGCAGTACTTC,CASSFPNSYEQYF
.,.,TRBJ1-2,TRBV19,TGTGCCAGTAGTACCCTTCGGACAGTCTATGGCTACACCTTC,CASSTLRTVYGYTF
.,TRBD1,TRBJ1-6,TRBV6-6,TGTGCCAGCAGCCGCTCTCTCGGACAGGGCAATTCACCCCTCCACTTT,CASSRSLGQGNSPLHF
once,TRBD1,TRBJ1-5,TRBV27,TGTGCCAGCAGTTTAGGACAGGGGGCGACTCAGCCCCAGCATTTT,CASSLGQGATQPQHF
.,TRBD1,TRBJ1-1,TRBV27,TGTGCCAGCAGGGGACCCGAGGGACAGCTGAACACTGAAGCTTTCTTT,CASRGPEGQLNTEAFF
.,.,TRBJ1-5,TRBV2,TGTGCCAGCAGTGGGGCGGGGGGTAGCAATCAGCCCCAGCATTTT,CASSGAGGSNQPQHF
.,.,TRBJ1-5,TRBV7-3,TGTGCCAGCAGCTTGCTGACGAGCAGGGGAGGCAATCAGCCCCAGCATTTT,CASSLLTSRGGNQPQHF
.,.,TRBJ2-2,TRBV27,TGTGCCAGCAGTTTATCATCAGGGGGGACGAACACCGGGGAGCTGTTTTTT,CASSLSSGGTNTGELFF
few,TRBD1,TRBJ1-1,TRBV6-1,TGTGCCAGCAGTGAGTTACAGGGGGATGGTGAAGCTTTCTTT,CASSELQGDGEAFF
.,.,TRBJ1-3,TRBV6-5,TGTGCCAGCAGTTACTCGGCAAGTTCCGGAAACACCATATATTTT,CASSYSASSGNTIYF
.,.,TRBJ1-6,TRBV30,TGTGCCTGGAGTTATGACAGCCAAAATTCACCCCTCCACTTT,CAWSYDSQNSPLHF
.,.,TRBJ1-1,TRBV7-3,TGTGCCAGCAGCCAACAGCCGAACACTGAAGCTTTCTTT,CASSQQPNTEAFF
once,.,TRBJ2-7,TRBV13,TGTGCCAGCGGTCTGTTTGGGCGTATGTACGAGCAGTACTTC,CASGLFGRMYEQYF
few,TRBD2,TRBJ2-1,TRBV30,TGTGCCTGGAGTGTTGGCGGGGGGCTCTATTGGGAGCAGTTCTTC,CAWSVGGGLYWEQFF
.,TRBD2,TRBJ2-4,TRBV28,TGTGCCAGCAGCCCGGGACTAGCATCGCTTCCTTACATTCAGTACTTC,CASSPGLASLPYIQYF
.,.,TRBJ1-5,TRBV19,TGTGCCAGTGCAGACAATAGCAATCAGCCCCAGCATTTT,CASADNSNQPQHF
once,TRBD1,TRBJ1-1,TRBV6-1,TGTGCCAGCAGTGAAGCAACAGGGGGCGAGTTGTTCGGCGCTTTCTTT,CASSEATGGELFGAFF
.,.,TRBJ2-1,TRBV5-4,TGTGCCAGCAGCTTGTGGGCTGCGGGCTACAATGAGCAGTTCTTC,CASSLWAAGYNEQFF
few,.,TRBJ2-3,TRBV30,TGTGCCTGGAGTGTATATACAGATACGCAGTATTTT,CAWSVYTDTQYF
few,.,TRBJ2-3,TRBV9,TGTGCCAGCAGCGTAGAGAGGGGCACAGATACGCAGTATTTT,CASSVERGTDTQYF
once,.,TRBJ2-7,TRBV6-6,TGTGCCAGCAGTTCAGGGGACTACGAGCAGTACTTC,CASSSGDYEQYF
.,TRBD1,TRBJ2-3,TRBV9,TGTGCCAGCCGCCCCGGACAGGAGTACACAGATACGCAGTATTTT,CASRPGQEYTDTQYF
.,TRBD2,TRBJ2-5,TRBV19,TGTGCCAGTACCCCGGGGACTAGCGGGGGGTACCAAGAGACCCAGTACTTC,CASTPGTSGGYQETQYF
few,TRBD1,TRBJ2-1,TRBV28,TGTGCCAGCAGACAGGGGGTCTCCTACAATGAGCAGTTCTTC,CASRQGVSYNEQFF
.,.,TRBJ1-1,TRBV11-2,TGTGCCAGCAGCTTCTTTACAGGGATGAACACTGAAGCTTTCTTT,CASSFFTGMNTEAFF